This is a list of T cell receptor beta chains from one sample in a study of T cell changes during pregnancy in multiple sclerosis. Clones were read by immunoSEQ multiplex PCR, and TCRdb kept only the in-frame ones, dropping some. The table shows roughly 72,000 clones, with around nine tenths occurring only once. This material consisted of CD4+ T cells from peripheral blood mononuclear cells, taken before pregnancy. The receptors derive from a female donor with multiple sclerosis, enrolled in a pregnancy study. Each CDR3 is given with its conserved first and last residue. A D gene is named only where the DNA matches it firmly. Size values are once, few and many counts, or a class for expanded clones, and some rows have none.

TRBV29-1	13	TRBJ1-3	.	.	TGCAGCGTTGGCGCATCCTCTGGAAACACCATATATTTT	CSVGASSGNTIYF
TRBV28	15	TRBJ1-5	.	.	TGTGCCAGCAGTTTCTCAAAACGGGGCAATCAGCCCCAGCATTTT	CASSFSKRGNQPQHF
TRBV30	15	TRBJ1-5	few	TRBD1	TGTGCCTGGAGTGTGATGGGACAGGGATATCAGCCCCAGCATTTT	CAWSVMGQGYQPQHF
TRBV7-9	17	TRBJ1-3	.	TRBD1	TGTGCCAGCAGCGATCACCTCCGGGACAGGGAGCTGAACACCATATATTTT	CASSDHLRDRELNTIYF
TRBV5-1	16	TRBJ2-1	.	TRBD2	TGCGCCAGCATCATTTCTAGCGGGAGCTCCTACAATGAGCAGTTCTTC	CASIISSGSSYNEQFF
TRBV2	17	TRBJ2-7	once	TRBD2	TGTGCCAGCAGTGATCCGGCTAGCGGGAGGGCCTCCTACGAGCAGTACTTC	CASSDPASGRASYEQYF
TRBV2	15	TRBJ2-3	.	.	TGTGCCAGCAGTGAACTCTATCAGGCTAGGGGTACGCAGTATTTT	CASSELYQARGTQYF
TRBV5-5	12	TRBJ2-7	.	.	TGTGCCAGCAGCTTGGCAGGAGGCGAGCAGTACTTC	CASSLAGGEQYF
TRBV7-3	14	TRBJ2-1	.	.	TGTGCCAGCAGCTTATCGGGGTCTTCAAATGAGCAGTTCTTC	CASSLSGSSNEQFF
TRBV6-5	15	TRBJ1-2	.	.	TGTGCCAGCAGGGCAGTTGGCAGGGCCTACTATGGCTACACCTTC	CASRAVGRAYYGYTF
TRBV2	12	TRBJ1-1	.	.	TGTGCCAGCAGTGTCCCGCGGGCTGAAGCTTTCTTT	CASSVPRAEAFF
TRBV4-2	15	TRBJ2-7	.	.	TGTGCCAGCAGCCAAAATCCCCAGGGCTCCTACGAGCAGTACTTC	CASSQNPQGSYEQYF
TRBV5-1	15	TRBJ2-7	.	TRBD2	TGCGCCAGCAGCTTGGGGGCTAGCGGGGGCGAATTATATTACTTC	CASSLGASGGELYYF
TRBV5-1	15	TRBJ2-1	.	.	TGCGCCAGCAGCTCCGCCGGGACTTCCTCCAATGAGCAGTTCTTC	CASSSAGTSSNEQFF
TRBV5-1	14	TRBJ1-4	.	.	TGCGCCAGCAGCCCTGGGAGGGGAGATGAAAAACTGTTTTTT	CASSPGRGDEKLFF
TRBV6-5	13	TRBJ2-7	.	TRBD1	TGTGCCAGCAGTTACCCGGACAGGGGCGAGCAGTACTTC	CASSYPDRGEQYF
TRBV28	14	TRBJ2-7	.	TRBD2	TGTGCCAGCACCCCGCCGGGACTAGCATCCGAGCAGTACTTC	CASTPPGLASEQYF
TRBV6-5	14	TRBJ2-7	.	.	TGTGCCAGCAGCCCCGGGACTCCCTGGGACGAGCAGTACTTC	CASSPGTPWDEQYF
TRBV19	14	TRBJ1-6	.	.	TGTGCCAGTACTATTTTGGGGGGGAATTCACCCCTCCACTTT	CASTILGGNSPLHF
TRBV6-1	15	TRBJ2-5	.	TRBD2	TGTGCCAGCAGGAAGACTAGCGGGGATCAAGAGACCCAGTACTTC	CASRKTSGDQETQYF
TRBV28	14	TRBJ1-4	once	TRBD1	TGTGCCAGCAGCCGCGGACAGGGGAGTGAAAAACTGTTTTTT	CASSRGQGSEKLFF
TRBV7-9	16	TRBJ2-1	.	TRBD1	TGTGCCAGCAGCCCCCCGGGGACAGGGTCCTACAATGAGCAGTTCTTC	CASSPPGTGSYNEQFF
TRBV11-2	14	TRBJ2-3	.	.	TGTGCCAGCAGTTTTTTTAGCGTCACAGATACGCAGTATTTT	CASSFFSVTDTQYF
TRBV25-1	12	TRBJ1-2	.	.	TGTGCCAGCAGTGAATCGGGGTTAGGCTACACCTTC	CASSESGLGYTF
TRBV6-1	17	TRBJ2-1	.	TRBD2	TGTGCCAGCAGTGAGTTCACTAGCGGGCTCTCCTACAATGAGCAGTTCTTC	CASSEFTSGLSYNEQFF
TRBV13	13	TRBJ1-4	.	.	TGTGCCAGCAGCCCGAGGGCAGGAGAAAAACTGTTTTTT	CASSPRAGEKLFF
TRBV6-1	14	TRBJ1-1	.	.	TGTGCCAGCAGGGAGGGGCAGTTGAACACTGAAGCTTTCTTT	CASREGQLNTEAFF
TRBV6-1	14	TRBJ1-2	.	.	TGTGCCAGCAGTGAAACAGCACCTTATTATGGCTACACCTTC	CASSETAPYYGYTF
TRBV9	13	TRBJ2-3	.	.	TGTGCCAGCAGCGGCGGGTGGCAGGATACGCAGTATTTT	CASSGGWQDTQYF
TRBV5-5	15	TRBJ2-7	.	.	TGTGCCAGCAGCCGAACAGGGACGGCAGGAAACGAGCAGTACTTC	CASSRTGTAGNEQYF
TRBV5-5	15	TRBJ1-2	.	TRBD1	TGTGCCAGCAGCTTGGCCGGAGACAGGGCCTATGGCTACACCTTC	CASSLAGDRAYGYTF
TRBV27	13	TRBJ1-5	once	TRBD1	TGTGCCAGCAGCCCAGGGGGGAATCAGCCCCAGCATTTT	CASSPGGNQPQHF
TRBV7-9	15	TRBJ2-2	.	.	TGTGCCAGCAGCCAGACCCTAGCCGACACCGGGGAGCTGTTTTTT	CASSQTLADTGELFF
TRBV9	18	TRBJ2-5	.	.	TGTGCCAGCAGCGTAGGGTCGGGGTGGGCGGGGAGAGGAGAGACCCAGTACTTC	CASSVGSGWAGRGETQYF
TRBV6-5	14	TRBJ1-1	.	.	TGTGCCAGCAGGTCGGGGGTGTTGAACACTGAAGCTTTCTTT	CASRSGVLNTEAFF
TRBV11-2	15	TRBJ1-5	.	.	TGTGCCAGCAGCTTAAGCGGGGAACGCAATCAGCCCCAGCATTTT	CASSLSGERNQPQHF
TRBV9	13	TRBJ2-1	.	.	TGTGCCAGCAGCCAACTAGCTAACAATGAGCAGTTCTTC	CASSQLANNEQFF
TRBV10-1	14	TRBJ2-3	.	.	TGCGCCAGCAGTGAGTCCCAGAGCACAGATACGCAGTATTTT	CASSESQSTDTQYF
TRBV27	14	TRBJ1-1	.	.	TGTGCCAGCAGTTTATCTTCAGAATCCACTGAAGCTTTCTTT	CASSLSSESTEAFF
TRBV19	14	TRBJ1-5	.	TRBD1	TGTGCCAGTATCCGCGGGACAGGTTATCAGCCCCAGCATTTT	CASIRGTGYQPQHF
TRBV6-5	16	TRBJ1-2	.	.	TGTGCCAGCAGTTTACTACCCCGTGGACACAACTATGGCTACACCTTC	CASSLLPRGHNYGYTF
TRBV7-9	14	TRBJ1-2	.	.	TGTGCCAGCAGCGCTACAGGGTCAGTCTATGGCTACACCTTC	CASSATGSVYGYTF
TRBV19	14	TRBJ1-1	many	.	TGTGCCAGTAGTCCCAGGGGCGAGGACACTGAAGCTTTCTTT	CASSPRGEDTEAFF
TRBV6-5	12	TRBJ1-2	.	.	TGTGCCCGAGACCTTCGGGGGGATGGCTACACCTTC	CARDLRGDGYTF
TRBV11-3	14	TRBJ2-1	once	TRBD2	TGTGCCAGCAGCTTCCGCGGGAGATGGGATGAGCAGTTCTTC	CASSFRGRWDEQFF
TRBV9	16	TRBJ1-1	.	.	TGTGCCAGCAGTCCTTCAACAGGGACGGGGAACACTGAAGCTTTCTTT	CASSPSTGTGNTEAFF